A single sample is the source of the 5 T cell receptor beta chains below, sequenced in a study of T cells in narcolepsy. Sequencing was performed with immunoSEQ multiplex PCR; in TCRdb, only in-frame clones are kept and a portion is missing. The table includes around 26,000 clones, 84% detected once. The sequenced sample consisted of CD45RA- memory CD4+ T cells from PBMCs. The receptors derive from a human donor with narcolepsy.

The chain carries TRBV11-2 and TRBJ2-3; possibly TRBD1 for D (5 bases). V gave up 4 bases and J gave up 5 bases, with 16 bases separating them. The length of the CDR3 is 15 residues. CDR1 is SGHAT and CDR2 is FQNNGV in the germline V gene. This CDR3 is CASSSGWSAGDTQYF. The DNA for the CDR3 is TGTGCCAGCAGCTCAGGGTGGAGTGCAGGAGATACGCAGTATTTT.

V is TRBV29-1 and J is TRBJ2-1, with D possibly matching TRBD1 (6 bases). CDR1 is SQVTM and CDR2 is ANQGSEA in the germline V gene. The CDR3 consists of 11 residues. Deletions cut 7 bases from V and 7 bases from J, with 11 bases between. CDR3 in amino acids: CSGLRGNEQFF. The CDR3 bases are TGCAGCGGCCTTAGGGGGAATGAGCAGTTCTTC.

This clone was observed a few times. The chain combines TRBV11-2 with TRBJ2-7; D unclear. The germline gives CDR1 SGHAT, CDR2 FQNNGV. This CDR3 is 12 amino acids long. V lost 1 base, J lost 3 bases, and 4 bases lay in between. This CDR3 reads CASSLGFYEQYF. The CDR3, as DNA: TGTGCCAGCAGCTTAGGGTTCTACGAGCAGTACTTC.

The V gene is TRBV5-6, the J gene TRBJ2-2; TRBD2 matches 14 bases. There are 16 residues in the CDR3. Germline V gene sequence: CDR1 SGHDT, CDR2 YYEEEE. J gave up 4 bases and V 5 bases, and 4 bases lay outside the gene matches. This chain's CDR3 is CASRGLAGAPTGELFF. In DNA, the CDR3 is TGTGCCAGCAGGGGACTAGCGGGAGCGCCCACCGGGGAGCTGTTTTTT.

This clone was seen a few times. The chain is built from TRBV7-9 and TRBJ1-2; no clear D. V was shortened by 5 bases and J by 0 bases, with 4 bases between the two germline ends. The CDR3 length is 12 residues. The germline V gene encodes CDR1 SEHNR and CDR2 FQNEAQ (reference sequence). The CDR3 sequence: CASSLSNYGYTF. The CDR3 DNA sequence: TGTGCCAGCAGCCTATCTAACTATGGCTACACCTTC.